This T cell receptor (beta chain) was captured in a study of regulatory T cells in long-lasting Graves disease. Time point of the sample: newly diagnosed GD, antithyroid drugs for less than 3 months. The authors made the TCR library using RNA they extracted from PBMCs. V was clipped by 10 bases and J by 6 bases; unmatched bases: 8. CDR1 and CDR2 from the germline V gene are MNHNS and SASEGT. CDR3 length equals 13 residues. Assembly of TCR beta libraries relied on iRepertoire HTBI primers together with Arm-PCR of CDR3 regions. TCRdb redid the calling of the multiplex PCR reads with MiXCR, one entry per CDR3 protein. The table shows 680,000 or so distinct CDR3 sequences, with about 16% occurring only once. Many counts were recorded for this clonotype. This same sample was also part of a study on T cells in Graves' hyperthyroidism and ophthalmopathy.

This sample comprised peripheral blood mononuclear cells (PBMCs), obtained at new diagnosis, from a patient treated with antithyroid drugs. This chain joins TRBV6-1 and TRBJ1-5, with TRBD1 identical over 8 bases. The receptor was isolated from a woman in her 30s with Graves disease. The CDR3 sequence: CAIAGGRGQPQHF. DNA for the CDR3: TGTGCCATCGCAGGGGGCAGGGGTCAGCCCCAGCATTTT.